This T cell receptor beta chain was observed in a study of T cell responses to AZD1222 COVID-19 vaccine. Study-wide results and limits: Compared with day 0, the breadth and depth of the Spike-specific TCR repertoire rose significantly after two doses of AZD1222. Of the AZD1222 recipients, only five to seven were seropositive at baseline.

The V end was cut by 5 bases, the J end by 7 bases, with 11 bases between. The CDR3 consists of 12 residues. From germline, CDR1 is SGHDN and CDR2 FVKESK. Notes on this clone: The antigen is not known.

TCRdb keeps only in-frame clones here, not all; method: immunoSEQ multiplex PCR. The sample yields 150,000 to 180,000 clones, roughly nine tenths seen once. The material was peripheral blood, obtained on day 0 of AZD1222 vaccination. This sequence was found in an adult in good health. J is TRBJ2-5 and V is TRBV14; tentative D call: TRBD2 (5 bases). The CDR3 loop is CASSVEVRTQYF. The CDR3 DNA follows: TGTGCCAGCAGCGTGGAGGTCCGGACCCAGTACTTC. Full variable domain (outside the CDR3, taken from reference TRBV14 and TRBJ2-5): EAGVTQFPSHSVIEKGQTVTLRCDPISGHDNLYWYRRVMGKEIKFLLHFVKESKQDESGMPNNRFLAERTGGTYSTLKVQPAELEDSGVYFCASSVEVRTQYFGPGTRLLVL.